The entry that follows covers one T cell receptor (beta chain) sequence. Repertoires were generated with immunoSEQ multiplex PCR, while TCRdb's copy carries only in-frame clones and drops some. The sample contains about 130,000 clones, 75% to 85% of which appear only once. V was pared by 0 bases and J by 6 bases, with 17 bases between. The CDR3 extends over 17 amino acids. The germline CDR1 and CDR2 sequences are LGHNA and YNFKEQ. The sample comes from a study of blood T cell repertoires in COVID-19. Study-wide context: Acute and convalescent COVID-19 samples came from the United States, Italy and Spain. Sources were T cells, B-cell-depleted T cells, or PBMCs; the material itself was cDNA or gDNA.

Material: peripheral blood. The clonotype originates from a woman between 50 and 59 years old with acute or convalescent COVID-19. The chain recombines TRBV4-2 with TRBJ2-2; D is possibly TRBD1 (6 bases). The chain's CDR3 is CASSQDLLQGTSGELFF. The CDR3 coding sequence is TGTGCCAGCAGCCAAGATCTCTTACAGGGTACTTCCGGGGAGCTGTTTTTT.